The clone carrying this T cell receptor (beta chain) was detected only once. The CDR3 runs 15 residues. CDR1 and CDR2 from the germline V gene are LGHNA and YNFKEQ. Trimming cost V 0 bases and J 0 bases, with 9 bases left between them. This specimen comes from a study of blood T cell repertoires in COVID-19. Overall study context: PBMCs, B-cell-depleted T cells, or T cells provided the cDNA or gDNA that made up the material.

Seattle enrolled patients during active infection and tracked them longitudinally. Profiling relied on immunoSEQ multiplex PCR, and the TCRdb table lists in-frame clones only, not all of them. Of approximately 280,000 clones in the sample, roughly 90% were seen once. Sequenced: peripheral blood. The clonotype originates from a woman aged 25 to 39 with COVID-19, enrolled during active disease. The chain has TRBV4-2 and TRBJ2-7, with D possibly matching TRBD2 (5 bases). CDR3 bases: TGTGCCAGCAGCCAAGACAGGACTTCCTCCTACGAGCAGTACTTC. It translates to CASSQDRTSSYEQYF.